A selection of T cell receptor beta chains follows, all from one sample in a study of blood T cell repertoires in COVID-19. Repertoires were generated with immunoSEQ multiplex PCR, while TCRdb's copy carries only in-frame clones and drops some. The sample records 90,000 to 120,000 clones, 88% being singletons. The sample was peripheral blood. The receptors shown here come from a human donor in a cohort sampled during active COVID-19. Both conserved end residues are part of each CDR3. Each record gives: CDR3 DNA, CDR3 protein, V gene, CDR3 length, J gene, clone size, D gene. The D gene is left open where the match is weak. Rows may omit the clone size; those that give it use once, few, many or a size class.

CDR3 DNA: TGTGCCATCTACCGGAGGGACAGCTCTGAAGCTTTCTTT
CDR3 protein: CAIYRRDSSEAFF
V gene: TRBV6-5
CDR3 length: 13
J gene: TRBJ1-1
clone size: once
D gene: TRBD1

CDR3 DNA: TGTGCCAGCAGTCGGGGAATTAACGATGGCTACACCTTC
CDR3 protein: CASSRGINDGYTF
V gene: TRBV6-5
CDR3 length: 13
J gene: TRBJ1-2
clone size: NA
D gene: NA

CDR3 DNA: TGTGCCAGCAGCCAAGGTTTCGGGGACTCCTACAATGAGCAGTTCTTC
CDR3 protein: CASSQGFGDSYNEQFF
V gene: TRBV3-1/TRBV3-2
CDR3 length: 16
J gene: TRBJ2-1
clone size: NA
D gene: NA

CDR3 DNA: TGTGCCAGCAGCTCAGGGGACACCGGGGAGCTGTTTTTT
CDR3 protein: CASSSGDTGELFF
V gene: TRBV11-3
CDR3 length: 13
J gene: TRBJ2-2
clone size: NA
D gene: NA

CDR3 DNA: TGTGCCAGCAGCTTAGGTACTTACAATGAGCAGTTCTTC
CDR3 protein: CASSLGTYNEQFF
V gene: TRBV7-3
CDR3 length: 13
J gene: TRBJ2-1
clone size: NA
D gene: NA

CDR3 DNA: TGTGCCAGCAGCCTTAGCGGGAACTACAATGAGCAGTTCTTC
CDR3 protein: CASSLSGNYNEQFF
V gene: TRBV6-5
CDR3 length: 14
J gene: TRBJ2-1
clone size: NA
D gene: TRBD2

CDR3 DNA: TGTGCCAGCAGTTCCGACAGGGGAGCTAACTATGGCTACACCTTC
CDR3 protein: CASSSDRGANYGYTF
V gene: TRBV27
CDR3 length: 15
J gene: TRBJ1-2
clone size: NA
D gene: TRBD1

CDR3 DNA: TGTGCCAGCTCACCAGGGAGGGCAGGGGAGACCCAGTACTTC
CDR3 protein: CASSPGRAGETQYF
V gene: TRBV18
CDR3 length: 14
J gene: TRBJ2-5
clone size: NA
D gene: TRBD2

CDR3 DNA: TGCGCCAGCAGCTTGGGAACAAACACTGAAGCTTTCTTT
CDR3 protein: CASSLGTNTEAFF
V gene: TRBV5-1
CDR3 length: 13
J gene: TRBJ1-1
clone size: once
D gene: NA

CDR3 DNA: TGTGCCAGCTCACCACCCTACGAGGGACAGGGCACCTACGAGCAGTACTTC
CDR3 protein: CASSPPYEGQGTYEQYF
V gene: TRBV18
CDR3 length: 17
J gene: TRBJ2-7
clone size: NA
D gene: TRBD1